Each of the 4 T cell receptor beta chains below was sequenced from the same sample in a study of siplizumab effects on memory and regulatory T cells. TCRdb's copy holds only in-frame clones and misses some; the assay was immunoSEQ multiplex PCR. The data show 85,000 to 130,000 clones, 92% seen once. Source material: Tregs sorted from blood. Receptor source: a human donor in good health.

The chain's CDR3 is CASSPLFGGGQGNTEAFF. CDR3 DNA sequence: TGCGCCAGCAGCCCACTCTTCGGCGGGGGGCAAGGGAACACTGAAGCTTTCTTT. The J gene is TRBJ1-1, the V gene TRBV5-1; the D gene is possibly TRBD1 (6 bases). This CDR3 is built from 18 residues. V lost 4 bases and J 1 base, leaving 23 bases between the germline ends. Germline V gives CDR1 SGHRS, CDR2 YFSETQ. The whole variable domain, filled in from reference TRBV5-1 and TRBJ1-1, reads KAGVTQTPRYLIKTRGQQVTLSCSPISGHRSVSWYQQTPGQGLQFLFEYFSETQRNKGNFPGRFSGRQFSNSRSEMNVSTLELGDSALYLCASSPLFGGGQGNTEAFFGQGTRLTVV.

The genes are TRBV9 and TRBJ2-5, with 8 bases identical to TRBD1. The V gene end was trimmed by 2 bases and the J gene end by 1 base; junction bases not matched to a gene: 7. Germline CDR1 reads SGDLS; CDR2 reads YYNGEE. The CDR3 has 16 amino acids. CDR3: CASSVTPGGFQETQYF. CDR3 bases: TGTGCCAGCAGCGTTACTCCAGGGGGCTTCCAAGAGACCCAGTACTTC.

The chain joins TRBV7-9 to TRBJ2-2; no definite D call. Germline V CDR1 and CDR2: SEHNR, FQNEAQ (reference sequence). Trimming pared 9 bases from V and 3 bases from J, leaving 8 bases between. This CDR3 has 12 amino acids. The CDR3 loop reads CASRQDTGELFF. The CDR3 DNA sequence: TGTGCCAGTCGGCAGGACACCGGGGAGCTGTTTTTT.

This clone has a single count. The chain joins TRBV28 to TRBJ1-1; D gene ambiguous. V lost 7 bases, J lost 8 bases, and 14 bases lay in between. CDR3 length: 12 residues. The V gene's germline CDR1 is MDHEN and CDR2 SYDVKM. CDR3 residues: CASTRPPLEAFF. The CDR3 DNA sequence: TGTGCCAGCACCCGACCGCCTCTCGAAGCTTTCTTT.